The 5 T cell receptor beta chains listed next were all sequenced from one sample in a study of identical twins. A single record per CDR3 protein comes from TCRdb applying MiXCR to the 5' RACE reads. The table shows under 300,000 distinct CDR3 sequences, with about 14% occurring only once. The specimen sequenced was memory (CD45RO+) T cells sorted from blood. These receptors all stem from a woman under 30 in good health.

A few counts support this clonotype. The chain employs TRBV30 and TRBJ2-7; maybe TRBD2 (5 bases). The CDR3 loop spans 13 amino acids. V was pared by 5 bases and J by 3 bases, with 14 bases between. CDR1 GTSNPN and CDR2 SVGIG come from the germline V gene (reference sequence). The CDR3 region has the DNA TGTGCCTGGGAGGACGGGGAGATCTACGAGCAGTACTTC. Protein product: CAWEDGEIYEQYF.

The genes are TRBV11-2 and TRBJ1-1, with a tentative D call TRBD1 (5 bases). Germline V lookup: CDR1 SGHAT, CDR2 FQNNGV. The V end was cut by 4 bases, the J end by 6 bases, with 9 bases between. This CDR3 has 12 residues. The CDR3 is CASSSQGAEAFF. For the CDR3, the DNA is TGTGCCAGCAGCTCCCAGGGCGCTGAAGCTTTCTTT.

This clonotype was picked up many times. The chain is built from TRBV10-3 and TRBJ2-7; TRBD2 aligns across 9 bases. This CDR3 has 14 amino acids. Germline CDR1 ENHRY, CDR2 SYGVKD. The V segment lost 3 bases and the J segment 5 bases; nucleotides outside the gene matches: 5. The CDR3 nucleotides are TGTGCCATCAGTGATCCGGGACTAGCCCACGAGCAGTACTTC. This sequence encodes CAISDPGLAHEQYF.

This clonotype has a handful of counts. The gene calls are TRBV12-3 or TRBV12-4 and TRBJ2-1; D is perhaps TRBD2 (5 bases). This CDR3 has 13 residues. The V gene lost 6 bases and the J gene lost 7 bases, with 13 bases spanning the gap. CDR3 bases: TGTGCCAGCAGGCCCGCGAGGGCGAATGAGCAGTTCTTC. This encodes CASRPARANEQFF.

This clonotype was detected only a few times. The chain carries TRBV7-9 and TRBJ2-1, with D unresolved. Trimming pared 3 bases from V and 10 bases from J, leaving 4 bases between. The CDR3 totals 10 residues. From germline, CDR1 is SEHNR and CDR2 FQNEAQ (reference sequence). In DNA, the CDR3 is TGTGCCAGCAGCTTGGGGGAGCAGTTCTTC. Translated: CASSLGEQFF.